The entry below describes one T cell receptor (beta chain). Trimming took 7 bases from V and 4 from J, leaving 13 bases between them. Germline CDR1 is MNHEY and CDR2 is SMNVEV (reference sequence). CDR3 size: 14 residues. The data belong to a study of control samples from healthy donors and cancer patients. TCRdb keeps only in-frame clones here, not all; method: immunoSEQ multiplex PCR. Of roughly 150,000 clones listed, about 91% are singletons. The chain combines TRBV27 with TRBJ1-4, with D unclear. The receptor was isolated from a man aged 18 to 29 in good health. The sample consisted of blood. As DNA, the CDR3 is TGTGCCAGCACGAGGGCCGGCCATAATGAAAAACTGTTTTTT. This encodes CASTRAGHNEKLFF. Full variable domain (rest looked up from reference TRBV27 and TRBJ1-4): EAQVTQNPRYLITVTGKKLTVTCSQNMNHEYMSWYRQDPGLGLRQIYYSMNVEVTDKGDVPEGYKVSRKEKRNFPLILESPSPNQTSLYFCASTRAGHNEKLFFGSGTQLSVL.